Listed below are T cell receptor beta chains from one sample, sequenced in a study of T cell responses to AZD1222 COVID-19 vaccine. The repertoire was sequenced with immunoSEQ multiplex PCR; TCRdb's copy has only in-frame clones and lacks some. Here the sample spans 150,000 or so clones, roughly nine tenths being singletons. Specimen: peripheral blood, collected on day 0 of AZD1222 vaccination. The receptors were gathered from an adult in good health. CDR3s include the opening cysteine and the closing phenylalanine or tryptophan.

j_gene: TRBJ1-1
v_gene: TRBV13
CDR3aa: CASSLGGQLMNTEAFF

j_gene: TRBJ2-7
v_gene: TRBV2
CDR3aa: CASSEAPASSGSQQYF

j_gene: TRBJ1-2
v_gene: TRBV7-9
CDR3aa: CASGTGVSGYTF

j_gene: TRBJ1-6
v_gene: TRBV5-8
CDR3aa: CASSPGQRNSPLHF

j_gene: TRBJ2-5
v_gene: TRBV7-2
CDR3aa: CASSSQGGGFQETQYF

j_gene: TRBJ1-1
v_gene: TRBV5-6
CDR3aa: CASSLKGHWEEAFF

j_gene: TRBJ2-1
v_gene: TRBV27
CDR3aa: CASSLRLVSGNEQFF

j_gene: TRBJ2-5
v_gene: TRBV2
CDR3aa: CASSEAGVGETQYF

j_gene: TRBJ2-1
v_gene: TRBV5-4
CDR3aa: CASSLGGTSANEQFF

j_gene: TRBJ2-7
v_gene: TRBV6-5
CDR3aa: CASSLNYEQYF

j_gene: TRBJ2-3
v_gene: TRBV9
CDR3aa: CASSPLAGGQGTQYF

j_gene: TRBJ2-7
v_gene: TRBV6-5
CDR3aa: CASSYSGTGRSYEQYF

j_gene: TRBJ2-7
v_gene: TRBV5-1
CDR3aa: CASSLETVETEQYF

j_gene: TRBJ1-1
v_gene: TRBV6-5
CDR3aa: CASRKDLNTEAFF

j_gene: TRBJ2-2
v_gene: TRBV6-4
CDR3aa: CASRQGPAMSTGELFF

j_gene: TRBJ2-1
v_gene: TRBV7-9
CDR3aa: CASIGATGTNEQFF

j_gene: TRBJ2-7
v_gene: TRBV15
CDR3aa: CATSRRARLFYEQYF

j_gene: TRBJ2-1
v_gene: TRBV19
CDR3aa: CASSPALGFLHNEQFF

j_gene: TRBJ2-7
v_gene: TRBV12-3/TRBV12-4
CDR3aa: CASSPRLSYEQYF

j_gene: TRBJ1-1
v_gene: TRBV15
CDR3aa: CATSRDSWNTEAFF

j_gene: TRBJ1-5
v_gene: TRBV18
CDR3aa: CASSVKGNQPQHF

j_gene: TRBJ2-2
v_gene: TRBV27
CDR3aa: CASSWEGSTGELFF

j_gene: TRBJ2-7
v_gene: TRBV5-1
CDR3aa: CASSRAAGGLSYEQYF

j_gene: TRBJ2-3
v_gene: TRBV7-2
CDR3aa: CASSPKSGTRWGTDTQYF

j_gene: TRBJ1-5
v_gene: TRBV30
CDR3aa: CAWSLGDGQPQHF

j_gene: TRBJ1-3
v_gene: TRBV5-1
CDR3aa: CASSPGGVFSGNTIYF

j_gene: TRBJ2-1
v_gene: TRBV18
CDR3aa: CASSPNRVDEQFF

j_gene: TRBJ2-4
v_gene: TRBV2
CDR3aa: CASNKGRGLAKNIQYF

j_gene: TRBJ2-3
v_gene: TRBV5-1
CDR3aa: CASSISGPSTDTQYF

j_gene: TRBJ2-3
v_gene: TRBV5-1
CDR3aa: CASSSDRVPGVTQYF

j_gene: TRBJ1-5
v_gene: TRBV20-1
CDR3aa: CSASGRGRNQPQHF

j_gene: TRBJ2-7
v_gene: TRBV7-2
CDR3aa: CASSQRFSGSLHEQYF

j_gene: TRBJ1-1
v_gene: TRBV6-6
CDR3aa: CATRGQLSTEAFF

j_gene: TRBJ1-2
v_gene: TRBV7-2
CDR3aa: CASSLAMTNYGYTF

j_gene: TRBJ2-5
v_gene: TRBV7-9
CDR3aa: CASSSRQGQETQYF

j_gene: TRBJ2-3
v_gene: TRBV7-9
CDR3aa: CASVSVGSADTQYF

j_gene: TRBJ2-3
v_gene: TRBV30
CDR3aa: CAWSVEGADTQYF

j_gene: TRBJ2-5
v_gene: TRBV5-1
CDR3aa: CASSPGTSGSRRETQYF

j_gene: TRBJ1-1
v_gene: TRBV19
CDR3aa: CASTGKGRTEAFF

j_gene: TRBJ2-6
v_gene: TRBV24-1
CDR3aa: CATSDTTGMGANVLTF

j_gene: TRBJ2-1
v_gene: TRBV11-3
CDR3aa: CASSPPNPGLAGGEQFF

j_gene: TRBJ2-2
v_gene: TRBV5-4
CDR3aa: CASSAGASYNTGELFF

j_gene: TRBJ1-2
v_gene: TRBV3-1/TRBV3-2
CDR3aa: CASSSRTGPRGYTF

j_gene: TRBJ2-7
v_gene: TRBV5-6
CDR3aa: CASSLPGLTLHEQYF

j_gene: TRBJ1-2
v_gene: TRBV25-1
CDR3aa: CASTPVGGRGYTF

j_gene: TRBJ1-5
v_gene: TRBV15
CDR3aa: CATSRATPGNQPQHF

j_gene: TRBJ2-5
v_gene: TRBV5-8
CDR3aa: CASSLGPSQETQYF

j_gene: TRBJ1-1
v_gene: TRBV5-4
CDR3aa: CASSLDRNTEAFF